This TCR beta chain was captured in a study of cytomegalovirus exposure and HLA in healthy donors. Study-wide findings and caveats: Later analysis identified a missense DCLRE1C variant that was linked to TCR beta V- and J-gene trimming. Researchers catalogued some 160 TCR beta chains as cytomegalovirus-associated. In a later analysis, productive TCRs from donors in an Asian-associated ancestry cluster reportedly carried fewer N-insertions than the cohort mean.

Primers: 60 Vbeta forward and 13 Jbeta reverse. Some clones are missing from TCRdb's copy, which holds only in-frame ones; the method was immunoSEQ multiplex PCR. The sample yields under 250,000 clones, 65% to 85% seen once. About this clone: The antigen is undetermined.

Germline V gene data show CDR1 as SEHNR and CDR2 as FQNEAQ (reference sequence). The CDR3 spans 17 residues. V lost 0 bases to trimming and J lost 2 bases; unmatched junction nucleotides: 6. Sequenced material: PBMCs. This chain uses TRBV7-9 with TRBJ1-2; 10 nucleotides match TRBD1. The receptor was isolated from a man in his forties or fifties in good health and CMV-seronegative. For the CDR3, the DNA is TGTGCCAGCAGCTTAGCCTTTGGGGGACAGGGGAACTATGGCTACACCTTC. This translates into CASSLAFGGQGNYGYTF.